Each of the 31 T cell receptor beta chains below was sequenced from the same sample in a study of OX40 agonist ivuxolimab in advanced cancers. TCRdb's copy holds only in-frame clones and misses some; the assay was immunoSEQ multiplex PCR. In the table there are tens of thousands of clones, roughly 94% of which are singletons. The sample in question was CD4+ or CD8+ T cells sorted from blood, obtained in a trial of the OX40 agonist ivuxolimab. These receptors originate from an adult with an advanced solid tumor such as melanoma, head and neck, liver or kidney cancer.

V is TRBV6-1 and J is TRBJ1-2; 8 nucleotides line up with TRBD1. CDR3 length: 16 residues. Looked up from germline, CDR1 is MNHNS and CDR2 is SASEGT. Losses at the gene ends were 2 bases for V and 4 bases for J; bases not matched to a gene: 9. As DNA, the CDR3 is TGTGCCAGCAGTGAATCGGACAGGGCCGTTCCCTATGGCTACACCTTC. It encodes CASSESDRAVPYGYTF.

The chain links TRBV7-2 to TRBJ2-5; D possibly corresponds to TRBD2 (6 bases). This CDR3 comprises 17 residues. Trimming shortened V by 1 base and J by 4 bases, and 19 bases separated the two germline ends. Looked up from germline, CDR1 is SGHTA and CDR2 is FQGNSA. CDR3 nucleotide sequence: TGTGCCAGCAGCTTAGAAGAGTACGGGGGTGGACGAGAGACCCAGTACTTC. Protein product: CASSLEEYGGGRETQYF.

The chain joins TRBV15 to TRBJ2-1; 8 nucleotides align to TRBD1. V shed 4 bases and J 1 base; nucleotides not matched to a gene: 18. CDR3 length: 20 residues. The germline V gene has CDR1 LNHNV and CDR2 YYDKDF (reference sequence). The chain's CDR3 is CATSTRRGQDSYLSYNEQFF. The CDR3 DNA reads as TGTGCCACCAGCACCCGACGGGGACAGGACTCATACCTGTCCTACAATGAGCAGTTCTTC.

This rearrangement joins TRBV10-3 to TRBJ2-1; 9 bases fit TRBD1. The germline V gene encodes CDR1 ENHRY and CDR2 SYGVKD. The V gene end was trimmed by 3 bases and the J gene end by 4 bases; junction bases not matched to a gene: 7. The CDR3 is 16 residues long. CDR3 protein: CAISDSWTGVYNEQFF. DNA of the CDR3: TGTGCCATCAGTGACTCGTGGACAGGGGTGTACAATGAGCAGTTCTTC.

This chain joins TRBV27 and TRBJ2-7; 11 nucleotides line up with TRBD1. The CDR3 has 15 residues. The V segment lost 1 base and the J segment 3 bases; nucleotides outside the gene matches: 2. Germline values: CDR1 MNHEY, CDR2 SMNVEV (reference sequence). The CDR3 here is CASSLYGTGGYEQYF. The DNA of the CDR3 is TGTGCCAGCAGTTTATACGGGACAGGGGGCTACGAGCAGTACTTC.

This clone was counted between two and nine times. This CDR3 is CASSLAGVAYEQYF. Here the CDR3 DNA reads TGTGCCAGCAGCCTAGCGGGAGTAGCGTACGAGCAGTACTTC. J is TRBJ2-7 and V is TRBV27, with 10 bases identical to TRBD2. Germline V gene lookup returns CDR1 MNHEY and CDR2 SMNVEV (reference sequence). This CDR3 has 14 amino acids. V lost 6 bases to trimming and J lost 4 bases; unmatched junction nucleotides: 6.

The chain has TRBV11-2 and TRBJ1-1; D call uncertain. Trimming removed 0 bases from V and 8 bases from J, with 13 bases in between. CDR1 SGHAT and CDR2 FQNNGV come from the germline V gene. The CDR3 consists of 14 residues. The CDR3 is CASSLEYGVSEAFF. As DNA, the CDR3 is TGTGCCAGCAGCTTAGAGTATGGGGTCTCGGAAGCTTTCTTT.

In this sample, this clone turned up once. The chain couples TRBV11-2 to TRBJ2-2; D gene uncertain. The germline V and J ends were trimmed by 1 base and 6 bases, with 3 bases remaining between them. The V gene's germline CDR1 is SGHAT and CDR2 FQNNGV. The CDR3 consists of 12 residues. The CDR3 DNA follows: TGTGCCAGCAGCTTAGTACCCGGGGAGCTGTTTTTT. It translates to CASSLVPGELFF.

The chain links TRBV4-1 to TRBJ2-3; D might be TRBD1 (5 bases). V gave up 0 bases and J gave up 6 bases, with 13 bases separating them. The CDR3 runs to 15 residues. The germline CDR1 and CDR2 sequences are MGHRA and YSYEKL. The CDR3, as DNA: TGCGCCAGCAGCCAAGAACCCCAGGGCAGGGATACGCAGTATTTT. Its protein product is CASSQEPQGRDTQYF.

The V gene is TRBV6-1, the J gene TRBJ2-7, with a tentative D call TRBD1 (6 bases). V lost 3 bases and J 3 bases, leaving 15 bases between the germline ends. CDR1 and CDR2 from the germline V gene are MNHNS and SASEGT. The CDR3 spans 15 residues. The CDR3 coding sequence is TGTGCCAGCAGTGACCTTACTACAGGGTTCTACGAGCAGTACTTC. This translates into CASSDLTTGFYEQYF.

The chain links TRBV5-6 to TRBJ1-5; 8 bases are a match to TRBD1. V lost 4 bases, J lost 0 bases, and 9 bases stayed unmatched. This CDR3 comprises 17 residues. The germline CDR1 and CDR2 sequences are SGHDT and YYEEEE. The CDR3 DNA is TGTGCCAGCAGCGTAGCAGGGGGCCCATATAGCAATCAGCCCCAGCATTTT. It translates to CASSVAGGPYSNQPQHF.

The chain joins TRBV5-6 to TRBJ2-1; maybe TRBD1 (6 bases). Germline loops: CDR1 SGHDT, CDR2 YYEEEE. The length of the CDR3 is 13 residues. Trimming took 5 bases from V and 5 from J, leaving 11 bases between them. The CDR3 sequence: CASSSQGHNEQFF. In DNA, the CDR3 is TGTGCCAGCAGTTCACAGGGTCACAATGAGCAGTTCTTC.

CDR3 sequence: CASSPGRAIHNQPQHF. In DNA, the CDR3 is TGTGCCAGCTCACCAGGGAGGGCAATTCACAATCAGCCCCAGCATTTT. The chain employs TRBV18 and TRBJ1-5; D unclear. From germline, CDR1 is KGHSH and CDR2 LQKENI. The CDR3 length is 16 residues. Trimming took off 2 bases at V and 3 bases at J, with 14 bases between the two ends.

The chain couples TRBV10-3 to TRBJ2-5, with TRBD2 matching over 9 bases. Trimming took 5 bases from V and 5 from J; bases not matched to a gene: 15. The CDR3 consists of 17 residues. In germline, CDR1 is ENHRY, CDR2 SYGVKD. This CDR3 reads CAISQTTSGMSGETQYF. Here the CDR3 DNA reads TGTGCCATCAGTCAAACGACTAGCGGAATGAGTGGCGAGACCCAGTACTTC.

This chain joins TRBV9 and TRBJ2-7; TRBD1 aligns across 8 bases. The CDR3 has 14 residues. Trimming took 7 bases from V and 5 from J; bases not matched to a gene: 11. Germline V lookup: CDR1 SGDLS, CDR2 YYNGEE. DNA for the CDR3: TGTGCCAGCTCCCAGGGGGCTTTCCAGAACGAGCAGTACTTC. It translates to CASSQGAFQNEQYF.

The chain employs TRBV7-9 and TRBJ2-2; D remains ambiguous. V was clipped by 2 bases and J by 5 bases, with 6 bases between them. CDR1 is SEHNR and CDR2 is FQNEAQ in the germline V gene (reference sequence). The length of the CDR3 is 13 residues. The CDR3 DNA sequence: TGTGCCAGCAGCTTAAGGGTTACCGGGGAGCTGTTTTTT. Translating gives CASSLRVTGELFF.

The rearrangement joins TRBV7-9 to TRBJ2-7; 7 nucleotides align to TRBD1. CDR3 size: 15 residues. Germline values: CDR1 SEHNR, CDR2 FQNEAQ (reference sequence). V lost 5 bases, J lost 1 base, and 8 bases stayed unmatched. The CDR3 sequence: CASSPRQGPSYEQYF. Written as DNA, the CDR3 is TGTGCCAGCAGCCCCCGACAGGGTCCGTCCTACGAGCAGTACTTC. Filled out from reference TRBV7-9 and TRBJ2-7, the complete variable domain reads DTGVSQNPRHKITKRGQNVTFRCDPISEHNRLYWYRQTLGQGPEFLTYFQNEAQLEKSRLLSDRFSAERPKGSFSTLEIQRTEQGDSAMYLCASSPRQGPSYEQYFGPGTRLTVT.

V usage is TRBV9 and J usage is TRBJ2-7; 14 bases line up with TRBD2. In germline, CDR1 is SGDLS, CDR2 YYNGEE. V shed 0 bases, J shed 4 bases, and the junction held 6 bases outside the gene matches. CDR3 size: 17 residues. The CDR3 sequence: CASSVDPGLAGVYEQYF. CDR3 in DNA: TGTGCCAGCAGCGTAGACCCGGGACTAGCGGGAGTGTACGAGCAGTACTTC. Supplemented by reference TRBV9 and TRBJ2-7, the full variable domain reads DSGVTQTPKHLITATGQRVTLRCSPRSGDLSVYWYQQSLDQGLQFLIQYYNGEERAKGNILERFSAQQFPDLHSELNLSSLELGDSALYFCASSVDPGLAGVYEQYFGPGTRLTVT.

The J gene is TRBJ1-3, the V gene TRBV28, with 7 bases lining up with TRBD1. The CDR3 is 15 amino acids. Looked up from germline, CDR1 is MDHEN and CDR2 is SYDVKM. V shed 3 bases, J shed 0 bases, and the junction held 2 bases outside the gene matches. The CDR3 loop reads CASSLTGNSGNTIYF. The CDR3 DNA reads TGTGCCAGCAGTTTGACAGGGAACTCTGGAAACACCATATATTTT. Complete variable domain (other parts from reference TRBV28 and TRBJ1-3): DVKVTQSSRYLVKRTGEKVFLECVQDMDHENMFWYRQDPGLGLRLIYFSYDVKMKEKGDIPEGYSVSREKKERFSLILESASTNQTSMYLCASSLTGNSGNTIYFGEGSWLTVV.

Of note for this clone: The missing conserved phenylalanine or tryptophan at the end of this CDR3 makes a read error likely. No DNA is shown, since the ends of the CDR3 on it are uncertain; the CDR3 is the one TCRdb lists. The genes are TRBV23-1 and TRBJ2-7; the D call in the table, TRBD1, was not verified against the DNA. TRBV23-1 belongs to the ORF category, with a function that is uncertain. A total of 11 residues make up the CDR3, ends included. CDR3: CASSQSGPIYS.

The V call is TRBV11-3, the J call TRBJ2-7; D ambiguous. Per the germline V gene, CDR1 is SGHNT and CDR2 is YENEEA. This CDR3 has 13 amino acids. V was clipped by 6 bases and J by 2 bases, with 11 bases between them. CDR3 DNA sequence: TGTGCCAGCAGAAAAAGGTCTACCTACGAGCAGTACTTC. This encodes CASRKRSTYEQYF.

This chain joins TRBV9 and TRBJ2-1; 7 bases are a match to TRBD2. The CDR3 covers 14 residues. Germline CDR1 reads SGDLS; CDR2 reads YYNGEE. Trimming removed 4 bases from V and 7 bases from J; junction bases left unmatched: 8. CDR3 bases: TGTGCCAGCAGCCCCACGCGGGAGTTAAATGAGCAGTTCTTC. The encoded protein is CASSPTRELNEQFF.

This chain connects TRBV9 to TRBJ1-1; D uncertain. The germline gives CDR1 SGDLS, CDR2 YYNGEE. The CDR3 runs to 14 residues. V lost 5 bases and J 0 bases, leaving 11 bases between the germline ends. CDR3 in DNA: TGTGCCAGCAGTGACGGACCTCTGAACACTGAAGCTTTCTTT. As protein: CASSDGPLNTEAFF.

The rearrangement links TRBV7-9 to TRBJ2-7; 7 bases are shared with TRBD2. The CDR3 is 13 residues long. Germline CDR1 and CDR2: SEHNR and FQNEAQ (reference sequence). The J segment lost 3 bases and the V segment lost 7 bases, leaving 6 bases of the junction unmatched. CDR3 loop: CASTGGRSYEQYF. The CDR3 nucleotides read TGTGCCAGCACCGGCGGGAGAAGCTACGAGCAGTACTTC.

CDR3 sequence: CASSRPLAGGGSYNEQFF. The CDR3 DNA is TGTGCCAGCAGTCGTCCCCTGGCGGGAGGGGGGTCCTACAATGAGCAGTTCTTC. The rearrangement links TRBV25-1 to TRBJ2-1, with 9 positions matching TRBD2. Trimming at V came to 5 bases and at J to 1 base, leaving 12 bases not matched to a gene. The length of the CDR3 is 18 residues. The germline gives CDR1 MGHDK, CDR2 SYGVNS.

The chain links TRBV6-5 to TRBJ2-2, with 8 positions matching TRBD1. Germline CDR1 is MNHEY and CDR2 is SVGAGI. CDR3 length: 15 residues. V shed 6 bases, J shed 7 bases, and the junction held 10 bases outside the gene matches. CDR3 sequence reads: CASRPVDRADGELFF. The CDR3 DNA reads TGTGCCAGCAGGCCCGTGGACAGGGCTGACGGGGAGCTGTTTTTT.

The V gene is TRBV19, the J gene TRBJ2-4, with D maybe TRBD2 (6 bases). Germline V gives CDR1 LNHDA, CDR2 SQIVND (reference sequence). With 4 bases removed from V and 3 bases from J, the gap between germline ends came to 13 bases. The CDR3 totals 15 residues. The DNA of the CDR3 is TGTGCCAGTAGTACCACCCGGAGGGACAAAAACATTCAGTACTTC. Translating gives CASSTTRRDKNIQYF. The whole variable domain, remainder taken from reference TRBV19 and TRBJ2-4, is DGGITQSPKYLFRKEGQNVTLSCEQNLNHDAMYWYRQDPGQGLRLIYYSQIVNDFQKGDIAEGYSVSREKKESFPLTVTSAQKNPTAFYLCASSTTRRDKNIQYFGAGTRLSVL.

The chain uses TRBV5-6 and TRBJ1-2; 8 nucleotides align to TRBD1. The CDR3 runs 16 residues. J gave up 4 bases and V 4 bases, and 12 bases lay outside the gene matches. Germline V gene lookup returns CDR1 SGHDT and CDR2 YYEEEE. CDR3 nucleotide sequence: TGTGCCAGCAGCCCTGACCCGGGACAGGACTTCTATGGCTACACCTTC. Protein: CASSPDPGQDFYGYTF. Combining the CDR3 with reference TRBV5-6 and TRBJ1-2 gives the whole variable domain DAGVTQSPTHLIKTRGQQVTLRCSPKSGHDTVSWYQQALGQGPQFIFQYYEEEERQRGNFPDRFSGHQFPNYSSELNVNALLLGDSALYLCASSPDPGQDFYGYTFGSGTRLTVV.

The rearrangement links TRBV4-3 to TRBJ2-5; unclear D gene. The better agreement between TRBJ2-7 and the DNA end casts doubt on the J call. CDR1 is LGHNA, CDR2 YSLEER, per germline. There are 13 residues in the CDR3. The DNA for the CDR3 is TGCGCCAGCAGCCAAGGGCGGAATTACGAGCAGTACTTC. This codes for CASSQGRNYEQYF.

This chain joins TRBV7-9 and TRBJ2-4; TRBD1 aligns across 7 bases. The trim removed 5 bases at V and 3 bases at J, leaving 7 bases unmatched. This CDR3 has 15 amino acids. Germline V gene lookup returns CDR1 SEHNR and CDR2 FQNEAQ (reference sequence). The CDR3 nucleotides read TGTGCCAGCAGCCCCCAGGGGGACGGCAAAAACATTCAGTACTTC. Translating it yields CASSPQGDGKNIQYF.

CDR3 in DNA: TGTGCCAGCAGTGCCGGACTAGCCACCTACGAGCAGTACTTC. Translated: CASSAGLATYEQYF. The chain is built from TRBV27 and TRBJ2-7; 8 bases agree with TRBD2. The CDR3 is 14 residues long. From germline, CDR1 is MNHEY and CDR2 SMNVEV (reference sequence). Trimming at V came to 5 bases and at J to 2 bases, leaving 5 bases not matched to a gene.